This TCR beta chain comes out of a study of memory CD4+ T cells and cytomegalovirus serostatus. General study findings and limits: Suggested: most of the CMV-linked TCR signature lies in CD4+ memory cells. About 40% of the roughly 150 known CMV-associated TCRbeta sequences appeared in CD4+ memory.

The data were produced by immunoSEQ multiplex PCR, yet TCRdb's version contains in-frame clones alone and is incomplete. The top ten hold about 3.5% of the sample, which has 85,000 to 100,000 clones, about 80% seen once. Single viable CD3+CD4+CD8-CD45RO+ cells were sorted as the memory CD4+ T cells. After thawing, CD4+ T cells were positively selected. Germline V lookup: CDR1 MNHNY, CDR2 SVGAGI (reference sequence). The CDR3 runs 14 residues. Deletions cut 7 bases from V and 8 bases from J, with 20 bases between. Details on this clone: The antigen remains unidentified.

The clonotype was recovered from an adult in good health and CMV-seropositive. Sequencing was carried out using memory CD4+ T cells from blood. The rearrangement uses TRBV6-6 and TRBJ1-2, with D tentatively TRBD1 (5 bases). The CDR3 spells CASTSFTGLGGYTF. CDR3 bases: TGTGCCAGCACCTCCTTTACAGGCCTCGGAGGCTACACCTTC.